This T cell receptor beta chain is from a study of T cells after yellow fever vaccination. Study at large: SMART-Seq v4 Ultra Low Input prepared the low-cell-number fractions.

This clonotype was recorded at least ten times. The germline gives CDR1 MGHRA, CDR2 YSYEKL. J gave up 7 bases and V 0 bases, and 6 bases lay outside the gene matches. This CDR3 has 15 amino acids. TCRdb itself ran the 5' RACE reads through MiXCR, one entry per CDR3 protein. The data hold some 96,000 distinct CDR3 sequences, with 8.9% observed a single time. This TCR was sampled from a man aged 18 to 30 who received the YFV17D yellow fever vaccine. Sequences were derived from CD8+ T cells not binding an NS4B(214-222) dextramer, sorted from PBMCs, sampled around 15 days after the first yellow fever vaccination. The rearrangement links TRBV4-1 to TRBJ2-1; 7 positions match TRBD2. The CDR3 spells CASSQDSGGLNEQFF. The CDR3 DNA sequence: TGCGCCAGCAGCCAAGACTCGGGGGGTTTGAATGAGCAGTTCTTC.